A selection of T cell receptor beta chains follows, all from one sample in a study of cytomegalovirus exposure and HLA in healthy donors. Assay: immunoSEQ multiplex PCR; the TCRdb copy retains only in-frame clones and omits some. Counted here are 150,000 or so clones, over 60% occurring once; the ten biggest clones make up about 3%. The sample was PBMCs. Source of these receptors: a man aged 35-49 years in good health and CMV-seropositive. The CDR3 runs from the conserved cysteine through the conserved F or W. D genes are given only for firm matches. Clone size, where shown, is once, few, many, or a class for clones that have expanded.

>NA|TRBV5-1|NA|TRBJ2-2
TGCGCCAGCAGCTTTGTAACCGGGTCAAACACCGGGGAGCTGTTTTTT
CASSFVTGSNTGELFF
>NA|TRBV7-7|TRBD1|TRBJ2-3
TGTGCCAGCAGCTTGGGGCTCGGACAGGCAACAGATACGCAGTATTTT
CASSLGLGQATDTQYF
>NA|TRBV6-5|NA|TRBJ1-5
TGTGCCAGCAGCCTCACTCCCCAGGGACAGCCCCAGCATTTT
CASSLTPQGQPQHF
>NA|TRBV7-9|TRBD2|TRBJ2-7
TGTGCCAGTCGGACTAGCGGGAGCGGGTACGAGCAGTACTTC
CASRTSGSGYEQYF
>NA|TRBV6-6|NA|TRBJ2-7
TGTGCCAGCAGTTACTCGAGCTCTAGACCCTACGAGCAGTACTTC
CASSYSSSRPYEQYF
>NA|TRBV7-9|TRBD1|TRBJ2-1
TGTTCCAGCAGCTCATCCGGGACAGACAATGAGCAGTTCTTC
CSSSSSGTDNEQFF
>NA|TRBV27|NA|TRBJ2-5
TGTGCCAGCAGTTTAGGTCTGACTAGATCCGAGACCCAGTACTTC
CASSLGLTRSETQYF
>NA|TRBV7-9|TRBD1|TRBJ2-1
TGTGCCAGCAGCTCCGGACAGGGGGCACACAATGAGCAGTTCTTC
CASSSGQGAHNEQFF
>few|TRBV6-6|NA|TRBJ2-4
TGTGCCAGCAGGGAGAGACAGGCTTTGGCCAAAAACATTCAGTACTTC
CASRERQALAKNIQYF
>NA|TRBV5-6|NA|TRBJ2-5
TGTGCCAGCAGCTTGGTCCCGGGACAAAAAGGAGAGACCCAGTACTTC
CASSLVPGQKGETQYF
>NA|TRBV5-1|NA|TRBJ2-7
TGCGCCAGCAGCCCCGGGTGGGGCCGGAGCTCCTACGAGCAGTACTTC
CASSPGWGRSSYEQYF
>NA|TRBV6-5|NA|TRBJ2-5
TGTGCCAGCACCCGAGGGCCGGAGTGGGAGACCCAGTACTTC
CASTRGPEWETQYF
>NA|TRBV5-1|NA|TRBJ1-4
TGCGCCAGCAGCTTGGCCGGGGGAAATGAAAAACTGTTTTTT
CASSLAGGNEKLFF
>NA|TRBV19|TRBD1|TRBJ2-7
TGTGCCAGTAGCCTCTTGGACAGGAACGAGCAGTACTTC
CASSLLDRNEQYF
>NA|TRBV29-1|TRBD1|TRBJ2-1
TGCAGCGTTGTTCGGGGACAGGGATCTGAGCAGTTCTTC
CSVVRGQGSEQFF
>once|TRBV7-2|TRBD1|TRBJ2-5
TGTGCCAGCAGCTTCCGGGACAGGGGCACGGGAGAGACCCAGTACTTC
CASSFRDRGTGETQYF
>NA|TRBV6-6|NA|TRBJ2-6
TGTGCCAGCAGCGAAGAGGGTTCTGGGGCCAACGTCCTGACTTTC
CASSEEGSGANVLTF
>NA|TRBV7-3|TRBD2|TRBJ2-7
TGTGCCAGCAGCTTAAATGGCAGCGGGAGGAACTACGAGCAGTACTTC
CASSLNGSGRNYEQYF
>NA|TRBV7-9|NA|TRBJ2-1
TGTGCCAGCAGCCCCCTCGAACTCCGAGTCGGGACAACTCAGTTCTTC
CASSPLELRVGTTQFF
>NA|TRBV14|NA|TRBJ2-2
TGTGCCAGCAGCCAAGATCGACCGTACAGATTAACCGGGGAGCTGTTTTTT
CASSQDRPYRLTGELFF
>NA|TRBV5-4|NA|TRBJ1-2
TGTGCCAGCAGCTTGGAGGGGGGGGCTCGTGGCTACACCTTC
CASSLEGGARGYTF
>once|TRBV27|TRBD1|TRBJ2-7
TGTGCCAGCAGTACCGGGACAGGGGCTCCCGAGCAGTACTTC
CASSTGTGAPEQYF
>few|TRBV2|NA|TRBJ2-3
TGTGCCAGCAGTCGGGGTAACTCAGATACGCAGTATTTT
CASSRGNSDTQYF
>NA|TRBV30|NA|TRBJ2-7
TGTGCCTGGAGTGTACGTACTAAGCAGTACTTC
CAWSVRTKQYF
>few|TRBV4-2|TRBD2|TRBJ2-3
TGTGCCAGCAGCCGTAGCGGGAGGGCCTCTACAGATACGCAGTATTTT
CASSRSGRASTDTQYF
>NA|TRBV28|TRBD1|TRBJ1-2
TGTGCCAGCAGTAGGACAGGGCCCGGGGGGAATGGCTACACCTTC
CASSRTGPGGNGYTF
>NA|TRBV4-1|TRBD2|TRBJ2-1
TGCGCCAGCAGCCAAGAATCCCCCCGACTAGCGGTGTACAATGAGCAGTTCTTC
CASSQESPRLAVYNEQFF
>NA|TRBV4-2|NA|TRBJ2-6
TGTGCCAGCAGCCATGTCGATGGGAGCTTCTCTGGGGCCAACGTCCTGACTTTC
CASSHVDGSFSGANVLTF
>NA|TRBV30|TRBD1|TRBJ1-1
TGTGCCTGGGCGGGACAGGGAAAGGGGTTCCGTGGGTCCACTGAAGCTTTCTTT
CAWAGQGKGFRGSTEAFF
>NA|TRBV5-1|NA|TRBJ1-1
TGCGCCGGACGTCGGGGGACGAACACTGAAGCTTTCTTT
CAGRRGTNTEAFF
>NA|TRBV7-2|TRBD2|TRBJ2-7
TGTGCCAGCAGCTTCCGGACTAGCGGCGAGCAGTACTTC
CASSFRTSGEQYF
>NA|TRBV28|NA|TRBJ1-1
TGTGCCAGCAGTTCCAGGGGGAACACTGAAGCTTTCTTT
CASSSRGNTEAFF
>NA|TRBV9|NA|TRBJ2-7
TGTGCCAGCAGCGTAGCCGGTAGCGGAGACTACGAGCAGTACTTC
CASSVAGSGDYEQYF
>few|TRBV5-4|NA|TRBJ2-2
TGTGCCAGCAGCGCCGGACTCGGAGGCACCGGGGAGCTGTTTTTT
CASSAGLGGTGELFF
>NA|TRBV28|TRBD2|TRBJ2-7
TGTGCCAGCATAGCGGGAGTAGGCTACGAGCAGTACTTC
CASIAGVGYEQYF
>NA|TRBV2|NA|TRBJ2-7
TGTGCCAGCAGACAGTTCTCCTACGAGCAGTACTTC
CASRQFSYEQYF
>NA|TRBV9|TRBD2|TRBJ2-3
TGTGCCAGCAGCGTTAGCGGGAGAATAGCAGATACGCAGTATTTT
CASSVSGRIADTQYF
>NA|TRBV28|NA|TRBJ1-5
TGTGCCAGCAGCGCAAAACCCAGGGGTGGTCGGCCCCAGCATTTT
CASSAKPRGGRPQHF
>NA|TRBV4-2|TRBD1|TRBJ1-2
TGTGCCAGCAGCCAAGGACAGGGTAACCCGGGAGGCTACACCTTC
CASSQGQGNPGGYTF
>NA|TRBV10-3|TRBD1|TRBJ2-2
TGTGCCATCAGAGGGGACAGGGGCCGGGAGCTGTTTTTT
CAIRGDRGRELFF
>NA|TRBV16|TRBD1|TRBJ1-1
TGTGCCAGCAGCCAAACCCGGGACAGGGCTACGAACACTGAAGCTTTCTTT
CASSQTRDRATNTEAFF
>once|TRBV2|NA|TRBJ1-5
TGTGCCAGCAGTGAACAGTTGCAGCCCCAGCATTTT
CASSEQLQPQHF
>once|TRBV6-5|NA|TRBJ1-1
TGTGCCAGCAGTTACTCTAGCGATGGGGACACTGAAGCTTTCTTT
CASSYSSDGDTEAFF